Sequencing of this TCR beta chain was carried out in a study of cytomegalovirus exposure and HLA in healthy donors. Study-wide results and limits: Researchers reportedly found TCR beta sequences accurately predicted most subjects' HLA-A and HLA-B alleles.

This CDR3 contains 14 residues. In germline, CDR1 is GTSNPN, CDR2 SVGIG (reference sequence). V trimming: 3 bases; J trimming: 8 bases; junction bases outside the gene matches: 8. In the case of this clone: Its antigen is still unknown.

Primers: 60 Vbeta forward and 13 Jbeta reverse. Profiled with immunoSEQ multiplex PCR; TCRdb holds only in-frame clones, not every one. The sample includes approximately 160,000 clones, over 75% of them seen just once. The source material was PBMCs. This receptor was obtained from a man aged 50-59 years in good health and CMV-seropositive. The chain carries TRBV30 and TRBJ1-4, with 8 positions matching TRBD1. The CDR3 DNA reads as TGTGCCTGGAGACGGACAGGGAAGGGCGAAAAACTGTTTTTT. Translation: CAWRRTGKGEKLFF.